The clone carrying this TCR beta chain has only a few counts. The data were taken from a study of T cells after yellow fever vaccination. Each CDR3 protein gets one entry after TCRdb re-called the 5' RACE reads with MiXCR. The table shows about 240,000 distinct CDR3 sequences, with 6.9% occurring only once. Per the germline V gene, CDR1 is SGDLS and CDR2 is YYNGEE. V lost 7 bases to trimming and J lost 7 bases; unmatched junction nucleotides: 7. The CDR3 spans 14 residues. This chain joins TRBV9 and TRBJ1-6; 8 bases agree with TRBD1. This specimen was CD4+ T cells sorted from PBMCs, taken 15 days after the yellow fever booster vaccination. The origin of this receptor is a man aged 25-45 years who received the YFV17D yellow fever vaccine. The CDR3 DNA sequence: TGTGCCAGCCGACAAGGACAGGGAAATTCACCCCTCCACTTT. Its translation: CASRQGQGNSPLHF.